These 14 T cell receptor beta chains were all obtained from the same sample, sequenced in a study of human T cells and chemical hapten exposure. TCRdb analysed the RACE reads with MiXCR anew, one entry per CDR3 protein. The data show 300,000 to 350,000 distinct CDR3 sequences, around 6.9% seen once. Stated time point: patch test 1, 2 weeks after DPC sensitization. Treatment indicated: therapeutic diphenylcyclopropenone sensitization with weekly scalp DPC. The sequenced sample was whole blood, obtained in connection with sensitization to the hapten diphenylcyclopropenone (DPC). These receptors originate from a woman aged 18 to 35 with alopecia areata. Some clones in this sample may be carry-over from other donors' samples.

CDR3 loop: CSVEDGGTTNEKLFF. CDR3 nucleotides: TGCAGCGTTGAAGATGGAGGCACAACTAATGAAAAACTGTTTTTT. V is TRBV29-1 and J is TRBJ1-4; D not certain. CDR1 and CDR2 (germline): SQVTM, ANQGSEA. The CDR3 sequence is 15 residues long. Trimming cost V 0 bases and J 0 bases, with 8 bases left between them.

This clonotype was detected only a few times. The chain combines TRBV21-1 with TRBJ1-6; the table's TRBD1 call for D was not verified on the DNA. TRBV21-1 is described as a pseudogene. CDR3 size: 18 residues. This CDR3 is CASSKAEEGTRTNSPLHF. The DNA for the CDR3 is TGTGCCAGCAGCAAAGCTGAAGAGGGGACAAGGACCAATTCACCCCTCCACTTT.

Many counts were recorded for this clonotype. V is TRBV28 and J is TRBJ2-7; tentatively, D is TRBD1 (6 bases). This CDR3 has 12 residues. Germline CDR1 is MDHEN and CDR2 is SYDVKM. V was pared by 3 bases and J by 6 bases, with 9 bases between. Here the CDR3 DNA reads TGTGCCAGCAGTTTCCCAGGGGTCGAGCAGTACTTC. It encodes CASSFPGVEQYF. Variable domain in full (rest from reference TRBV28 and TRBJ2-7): DVKVTQSSRYLVKRTGEKVFLECVQDMDHENMFWYRQDPGLGLRLIYFSYDVKMKEKGDIPEGYSVSREKKERFSLILESASTNQTSMYLCASSFPGVEQYFGPGTRLTVT.

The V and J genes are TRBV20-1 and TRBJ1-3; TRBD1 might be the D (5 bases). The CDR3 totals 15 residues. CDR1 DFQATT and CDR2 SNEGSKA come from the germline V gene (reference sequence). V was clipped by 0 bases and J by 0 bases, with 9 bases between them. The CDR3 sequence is CSAREAGTSGNTIYF. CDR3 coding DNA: TGCAGTGCTAGAGAGGCGGGGACCTCTGGAAACACCATATATTTT.

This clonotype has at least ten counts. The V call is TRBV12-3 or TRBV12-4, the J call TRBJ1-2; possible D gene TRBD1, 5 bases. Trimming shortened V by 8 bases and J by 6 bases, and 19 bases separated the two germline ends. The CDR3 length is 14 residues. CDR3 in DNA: TGTGCCAGCGCACCCCACGGAGGGGCGCATGGCTACACCTTC. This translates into CASAPHGGAHGYTF.

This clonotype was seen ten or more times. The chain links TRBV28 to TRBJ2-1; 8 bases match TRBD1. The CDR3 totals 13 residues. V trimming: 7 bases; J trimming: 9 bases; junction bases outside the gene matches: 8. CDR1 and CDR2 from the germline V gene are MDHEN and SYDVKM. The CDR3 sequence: CASTGGQGGEQFF. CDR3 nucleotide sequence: TGTGCCAGCACCGGAGGACAGGGAGGTGAGCAGTTCTTC. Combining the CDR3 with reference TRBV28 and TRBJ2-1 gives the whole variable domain DVKVTQSSRYLVKRTGEKVFLECVQDMDHENMFWYRQDPGLGLRLIYFSYDVKMKEKGDIPEGYSVSREKKERFSLILESASTNQTSMYLCASTGGQGGEQFFGPGTRLTVL.

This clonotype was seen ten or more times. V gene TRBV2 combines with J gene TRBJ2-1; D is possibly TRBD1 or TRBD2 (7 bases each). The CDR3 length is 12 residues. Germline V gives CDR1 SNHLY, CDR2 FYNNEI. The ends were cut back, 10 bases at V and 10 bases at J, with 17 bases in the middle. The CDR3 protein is CANRGLPGEQFF. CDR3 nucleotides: TGTGCCAACAGGGGACTACCCGGGGAGCAGTTCTTC.

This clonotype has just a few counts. The CDR3 DNA reads as TGTGCCATCAGTGGTGAGGGTTCCAATGAGCAGTTCTTC. This translates into CAISGEGSNEQFF. V gene TRBV10-3 combines with J gene TRBJ2-1, with D possibly matching TRBD2 (5 bases). Germline V gives CDR1 ENHRY, CDR2 SYGVKD. This CDR3 contains 13 residues. The V gene lost 4 bases and the J gene lost 6 bases, with 10 bases spanning the gap.

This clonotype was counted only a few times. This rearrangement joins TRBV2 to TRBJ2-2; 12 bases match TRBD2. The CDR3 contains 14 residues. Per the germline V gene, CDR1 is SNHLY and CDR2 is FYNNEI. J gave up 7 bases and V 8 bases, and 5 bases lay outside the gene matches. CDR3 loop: CASRGLAGHGELFF. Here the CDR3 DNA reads TGTGCCAGCCGTGGACTAGCGGGGCACGGGGAGCTGTTTTTT.

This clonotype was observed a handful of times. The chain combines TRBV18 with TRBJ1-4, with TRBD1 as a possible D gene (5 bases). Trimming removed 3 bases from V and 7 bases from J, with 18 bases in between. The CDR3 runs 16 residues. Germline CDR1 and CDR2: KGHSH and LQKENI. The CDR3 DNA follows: TGTGCCAGCTCACCTCAGCTGAGAAGGGGCATTGAAAAACTGTTTTTT. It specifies CASSPQLRRGIEKLFF. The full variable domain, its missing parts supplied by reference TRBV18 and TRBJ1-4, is NAGVMQNPRHLVRRRGQEARLRCSPMKGHSHVYWYRQLPEEGLKFMVYLQKENIIDESGMPKERFSAEFPKEGPSILRIQQVVRGDSAAYFCASSPQLRRGIEKLFFGSGTQLSVL.

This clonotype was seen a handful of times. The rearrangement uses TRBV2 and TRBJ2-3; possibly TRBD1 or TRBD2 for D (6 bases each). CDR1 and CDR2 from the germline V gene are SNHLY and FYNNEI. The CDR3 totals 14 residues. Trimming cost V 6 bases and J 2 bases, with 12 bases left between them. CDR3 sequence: CASRMGGPTDTQYF. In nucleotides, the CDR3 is TGTGCCAGCAGGATGGGGGGCCCCACAGATACGCAGTATTTT.

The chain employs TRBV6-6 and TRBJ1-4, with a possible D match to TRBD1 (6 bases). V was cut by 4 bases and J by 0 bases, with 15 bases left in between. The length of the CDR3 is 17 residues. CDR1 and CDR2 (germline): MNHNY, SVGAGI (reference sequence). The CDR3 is CASSSTRGGATNEKLFF. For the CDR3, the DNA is TGTGCCAGCAGTTCCACTCGAGGGGGGGCAACTAATGAAAAACTGTTTTTT.

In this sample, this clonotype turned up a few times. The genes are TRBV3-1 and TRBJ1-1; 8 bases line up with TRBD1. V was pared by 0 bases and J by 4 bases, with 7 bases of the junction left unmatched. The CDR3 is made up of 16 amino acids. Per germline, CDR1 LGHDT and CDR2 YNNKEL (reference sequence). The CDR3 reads CASSQDRWDRSTEAFF. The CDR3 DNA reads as TGTGCCAGCAGCCAAGATCGCTGGGACAGGAGCACTGAAGCTTTCTTT. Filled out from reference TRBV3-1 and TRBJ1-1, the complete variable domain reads DTAVSQTPKYLVTQMGNDKSIKCEQNLGHDTMYWYKQDSKKFLKIMFSYNNKELIINETVPNRFSPKSPDKAHLNLHINSLELGDSAVYFCASSQDRWDRSTEAFFGQGTRLTVV.

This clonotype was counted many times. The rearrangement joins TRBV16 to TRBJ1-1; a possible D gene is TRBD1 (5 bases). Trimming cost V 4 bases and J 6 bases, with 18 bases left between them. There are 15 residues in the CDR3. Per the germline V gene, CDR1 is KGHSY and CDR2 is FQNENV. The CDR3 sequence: CASSPTGTLKAEAFF. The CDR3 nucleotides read TGTGCCAGCAGCCCAACTGGGACCTTAAAAGCTGAAGCTTTCTTT.